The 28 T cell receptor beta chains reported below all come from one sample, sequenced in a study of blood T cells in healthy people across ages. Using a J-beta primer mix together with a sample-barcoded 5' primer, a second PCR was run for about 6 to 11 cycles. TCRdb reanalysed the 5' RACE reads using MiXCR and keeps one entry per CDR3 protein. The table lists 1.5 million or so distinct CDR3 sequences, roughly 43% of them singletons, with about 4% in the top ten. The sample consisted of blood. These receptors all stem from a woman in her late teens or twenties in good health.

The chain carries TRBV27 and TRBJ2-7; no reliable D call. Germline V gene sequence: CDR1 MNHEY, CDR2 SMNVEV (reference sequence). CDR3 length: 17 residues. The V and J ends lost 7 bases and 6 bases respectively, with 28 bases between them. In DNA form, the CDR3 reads TGTGCCAGCACTACCCTAGGGCGTGGGTCTCTTGCGCGCGAGCAGTACTTC. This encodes CASTTLGRGSLAREQYF.

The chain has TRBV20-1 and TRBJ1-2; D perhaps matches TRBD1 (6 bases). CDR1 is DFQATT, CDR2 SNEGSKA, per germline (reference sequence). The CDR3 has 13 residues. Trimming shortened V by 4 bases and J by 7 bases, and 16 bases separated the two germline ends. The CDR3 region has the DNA TGCAGTGCTATGACCCGGGGGGCAGGTGGCTACACCTTC. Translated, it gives CSAMTRGAGGYTF.

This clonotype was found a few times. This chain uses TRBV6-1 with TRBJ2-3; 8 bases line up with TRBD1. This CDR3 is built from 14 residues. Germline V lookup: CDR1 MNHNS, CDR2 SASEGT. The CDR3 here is CAEGPDRVTDTQYF. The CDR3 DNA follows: TGTGCAGAGGGCCCGGACAGGGTAACAGATACGCAGTATTTT.

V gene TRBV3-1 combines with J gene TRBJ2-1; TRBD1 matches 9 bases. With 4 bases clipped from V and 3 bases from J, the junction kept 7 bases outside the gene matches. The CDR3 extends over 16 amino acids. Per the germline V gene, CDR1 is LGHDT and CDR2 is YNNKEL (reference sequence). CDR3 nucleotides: TGTGCCAGCAGCCCTCCGGGACAGGGAGGCTACAATGAGCAGTTCTTC. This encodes CASSPPGQGGYNEQFF.

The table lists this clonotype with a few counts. The CDR3 bases are TGTGCCAGCAGTTTTGGCGGGGCAAACGAGCAGTACTTC. Protein product: CASSFGGANEQYF. The chain has TRBV27 and TRBJ2-7; tentative D call: TRBD2 (6 bases). The V and J ends lost 3 bases and 5 bases respectively, with 11 bases between them. Germline CDR1 and CDR2: MNHEY and SMNVEV (reference sequence). The CDR3 is 13 residues long.

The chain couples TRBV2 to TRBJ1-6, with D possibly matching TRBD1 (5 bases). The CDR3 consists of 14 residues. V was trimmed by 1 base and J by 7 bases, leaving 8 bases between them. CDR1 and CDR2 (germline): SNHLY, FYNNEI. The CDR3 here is CASSEGQSNSPLHF. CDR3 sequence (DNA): TGTGCCAGCAGTGAAGGACAGTCAAATTCACCCCTCCACTTT.

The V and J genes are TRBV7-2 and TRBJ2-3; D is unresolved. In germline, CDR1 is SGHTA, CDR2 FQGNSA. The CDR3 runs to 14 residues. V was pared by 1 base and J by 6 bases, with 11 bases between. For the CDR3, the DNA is TGTGCCAGCAGCTTAGTGGGCCGCAGCGATACGCAGTATTTT. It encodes CASSLVGRSDTQYF.

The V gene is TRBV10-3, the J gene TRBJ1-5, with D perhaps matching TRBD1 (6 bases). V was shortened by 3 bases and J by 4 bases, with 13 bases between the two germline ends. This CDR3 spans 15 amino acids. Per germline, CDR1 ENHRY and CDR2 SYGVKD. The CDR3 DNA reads TGTGCCATCAGTGATGCAACAGGGACGAATCAGCCCCAGCATTTT. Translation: CAISDATGTNQPQHF.

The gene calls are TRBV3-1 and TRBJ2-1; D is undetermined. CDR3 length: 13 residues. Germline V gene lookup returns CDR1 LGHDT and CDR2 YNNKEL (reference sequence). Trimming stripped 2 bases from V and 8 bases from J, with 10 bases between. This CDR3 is CASSQSPVDEQFF. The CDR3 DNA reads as TGTGCCAGCAGCCAATCCCCTGTCGATGAGCAGTTCTTC.

The CDR3, as DNA: TGTGCCAGCCGATCGACGGCTAATGAAAAACTGTTTTTT. It encodes CASRSTANEKLFF. The chain uses TRBV11-2 and TRBJ1-4; D is ambiguous. The V and J ends lost 8 bases and 3 bases respectively, with 10 bases between them. Looked up from germline, CDR1 is SGHAT and CDR2 is FQNNGV. This CDR3 contains 13 residues.

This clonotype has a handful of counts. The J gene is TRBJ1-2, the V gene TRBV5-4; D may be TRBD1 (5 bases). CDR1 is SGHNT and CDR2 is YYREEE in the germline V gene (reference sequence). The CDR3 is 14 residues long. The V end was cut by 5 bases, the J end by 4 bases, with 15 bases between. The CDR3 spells CASSSNQGSYGYTF. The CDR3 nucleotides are TGTGCCAGCAGTTCTAACCAGGGTTCCTATGGCTACACCTTC. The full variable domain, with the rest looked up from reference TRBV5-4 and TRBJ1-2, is ETGVTQSPTHLIKTRGQQVTLRCSSQSGHNTVSWYQQALGQGPQFIFQYYREEENGRGNFPPRFSGLQFPNYSSELNVNALELDDSALYLCASSSNQGSYGYTFGSGTRLTVV.

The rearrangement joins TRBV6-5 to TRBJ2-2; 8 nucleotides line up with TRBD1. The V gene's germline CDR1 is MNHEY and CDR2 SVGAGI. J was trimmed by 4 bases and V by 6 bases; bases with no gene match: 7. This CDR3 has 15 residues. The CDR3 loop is CASRPDRAITGELFF. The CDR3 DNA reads TGTGCCAGCAGACCGGACAGGGCAATCACCGGGGAGCTGTTTTTT.

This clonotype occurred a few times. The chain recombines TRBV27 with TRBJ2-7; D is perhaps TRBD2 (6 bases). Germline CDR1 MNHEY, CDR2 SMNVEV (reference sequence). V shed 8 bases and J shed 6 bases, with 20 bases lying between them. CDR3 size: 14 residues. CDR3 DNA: TGTGCCAGCTTCCCGGCCGGGGGATCGTCCGAGCAGTACTTC. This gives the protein CASFPAGGSSEQYF.

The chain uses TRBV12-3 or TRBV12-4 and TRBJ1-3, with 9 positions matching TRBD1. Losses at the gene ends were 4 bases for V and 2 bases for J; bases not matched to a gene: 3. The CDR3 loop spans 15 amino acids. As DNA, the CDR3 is TGTGCCAGCAGTTCCCGGGACAGGGCTGGAAACACCATATATTTT. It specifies CASSSRDRAGNTIYF.

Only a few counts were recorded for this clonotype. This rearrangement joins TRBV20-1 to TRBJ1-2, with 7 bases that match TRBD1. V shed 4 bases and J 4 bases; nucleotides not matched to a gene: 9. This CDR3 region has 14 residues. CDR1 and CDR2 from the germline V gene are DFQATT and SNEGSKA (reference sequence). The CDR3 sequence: CSATTGDRIYGYTF. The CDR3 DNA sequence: TGCAGTGCTACAACAGGGGATCGGATCTATGGCTACACCTTC.

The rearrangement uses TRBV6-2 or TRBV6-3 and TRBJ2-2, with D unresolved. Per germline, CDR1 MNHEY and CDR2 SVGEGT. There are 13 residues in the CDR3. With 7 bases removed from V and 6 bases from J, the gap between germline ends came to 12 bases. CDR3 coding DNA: TGTGCCAGCACCCAGAGAGTGCCCGGGGAGCTGTTTTTT. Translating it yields CASTQRVPGELFF.

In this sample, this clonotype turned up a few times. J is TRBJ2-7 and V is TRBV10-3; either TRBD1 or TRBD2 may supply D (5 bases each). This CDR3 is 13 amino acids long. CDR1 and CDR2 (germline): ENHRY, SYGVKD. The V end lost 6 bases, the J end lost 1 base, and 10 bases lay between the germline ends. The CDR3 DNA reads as TGTGCCATCAGAAGGGACGTATCCTACGAGCAGTACTTC. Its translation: CAIRRDVSYEQYF.

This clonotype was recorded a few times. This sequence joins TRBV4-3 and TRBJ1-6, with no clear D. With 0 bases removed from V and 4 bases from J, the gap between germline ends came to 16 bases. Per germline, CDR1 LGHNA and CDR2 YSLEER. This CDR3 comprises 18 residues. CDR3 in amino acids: CASSQDSLWGGYNSPLHF. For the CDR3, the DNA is TGCGCCAGCAGCCAAGATTCTTTGTGGGGAGGGTATAATTCACCCCTCCACTTT.

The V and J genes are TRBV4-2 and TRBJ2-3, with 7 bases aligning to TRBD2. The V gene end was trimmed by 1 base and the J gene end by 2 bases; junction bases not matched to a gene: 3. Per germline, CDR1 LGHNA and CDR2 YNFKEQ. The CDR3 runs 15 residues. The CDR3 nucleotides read TGTGCCAGCAGCCAAGCTAGCGGAAACACAGATACGCAGTATTTT. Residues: CASSQASGNTDTQYF.

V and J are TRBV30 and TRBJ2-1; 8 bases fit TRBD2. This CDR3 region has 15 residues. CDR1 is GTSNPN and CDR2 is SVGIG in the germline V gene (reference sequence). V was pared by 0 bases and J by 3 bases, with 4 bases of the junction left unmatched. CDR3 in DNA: TGTGCCTGGAGTGTAACGGGACTAGTCTACAATGAGCAGTTCTTC. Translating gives CAWSVTGLVYNEQFF.

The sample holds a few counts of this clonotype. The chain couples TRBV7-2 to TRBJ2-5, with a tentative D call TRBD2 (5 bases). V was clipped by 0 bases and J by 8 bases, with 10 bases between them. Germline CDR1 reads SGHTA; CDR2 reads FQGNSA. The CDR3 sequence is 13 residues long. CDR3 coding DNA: TGTGCCAGCAGCTTAGCCAGGACGGGAACCCAGTACTTC. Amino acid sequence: CASSLARTGTQYF.

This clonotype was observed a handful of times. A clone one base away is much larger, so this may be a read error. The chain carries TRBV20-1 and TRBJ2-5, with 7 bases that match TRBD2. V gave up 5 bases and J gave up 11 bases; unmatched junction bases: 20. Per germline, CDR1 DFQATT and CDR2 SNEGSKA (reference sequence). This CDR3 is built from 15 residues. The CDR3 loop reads CSAPSPLADYNEQYF. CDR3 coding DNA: TGCAGTGCTCCCTCCCCCCTAGCGGACTACAATGAGCAGTACTTC.

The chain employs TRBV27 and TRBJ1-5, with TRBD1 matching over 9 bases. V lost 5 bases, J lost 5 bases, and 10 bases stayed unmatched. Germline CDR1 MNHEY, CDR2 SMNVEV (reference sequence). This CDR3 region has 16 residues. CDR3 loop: CASSPNTGGFHQPQHF. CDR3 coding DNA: TGTGCCAGCAGTCCCAATACAGGGGGCTTCCATCAGCCCCAGCATTTT.

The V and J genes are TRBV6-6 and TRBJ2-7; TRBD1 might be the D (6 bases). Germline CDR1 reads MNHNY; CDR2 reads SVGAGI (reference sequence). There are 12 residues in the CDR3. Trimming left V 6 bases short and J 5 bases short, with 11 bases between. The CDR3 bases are TGTGCCAGCAGGTCCAGGGGAGACGAGCAGTACTTC. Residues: CASRSRGDEQYF.

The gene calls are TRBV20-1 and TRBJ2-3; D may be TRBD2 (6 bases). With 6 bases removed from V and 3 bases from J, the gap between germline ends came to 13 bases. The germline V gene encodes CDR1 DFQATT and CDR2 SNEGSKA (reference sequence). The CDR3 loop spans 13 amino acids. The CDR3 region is CSARAEGTDTQYF. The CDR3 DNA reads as TGCAGTGCAAGGGCGGAGGGAACAGATACGCAGTATTTT.

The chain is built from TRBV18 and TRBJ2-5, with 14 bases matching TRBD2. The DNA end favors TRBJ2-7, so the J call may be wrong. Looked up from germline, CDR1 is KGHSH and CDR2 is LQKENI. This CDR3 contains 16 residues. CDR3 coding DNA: TGTGCCAGCTCACCACTAGGGACTAGCGGGGGCTGCGAGCAGTACTTC. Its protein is CASSPLGTSGGCEQYF.

CDR3 region: CASSVGTVTSTDTQYF. Here the CDR3 DNA reads TGTGCCAGCAGCGTAGGGACAGTCACTAGCACAGATACGCAGTATTTT. The gene calls are TRBV9 and TRBJ2-3; D possibly corresponds to TRBD1 (6 bases). Germline V CDR1 and CDR2: SGDLS, YYNGEE. The V gene lost 0 bases and the J gene lost 0 bases, with 11 bases spanning the gap. The length of the CDR3 is 16 residues.

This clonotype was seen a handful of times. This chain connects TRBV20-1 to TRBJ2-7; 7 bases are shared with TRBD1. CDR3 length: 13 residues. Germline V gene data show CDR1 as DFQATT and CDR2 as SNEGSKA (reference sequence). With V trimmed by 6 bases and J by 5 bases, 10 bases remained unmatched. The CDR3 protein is CSAKRAGGHEQYF. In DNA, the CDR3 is TGCAGTGCAAAACGGGCAGGGGGTCACGAGCAGTACTTC.